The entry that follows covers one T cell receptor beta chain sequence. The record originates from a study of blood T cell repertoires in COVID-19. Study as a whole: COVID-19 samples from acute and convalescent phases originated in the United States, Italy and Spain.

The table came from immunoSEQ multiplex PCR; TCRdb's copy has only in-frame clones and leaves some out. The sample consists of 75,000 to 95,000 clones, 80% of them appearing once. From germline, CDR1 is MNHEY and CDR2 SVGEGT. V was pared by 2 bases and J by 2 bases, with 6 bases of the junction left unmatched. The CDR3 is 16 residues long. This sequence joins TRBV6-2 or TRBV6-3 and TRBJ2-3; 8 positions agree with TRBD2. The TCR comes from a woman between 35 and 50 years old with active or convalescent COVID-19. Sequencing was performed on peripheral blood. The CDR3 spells CASSYNLAGLTDTQYF. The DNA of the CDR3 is TGTGCCAGCAGTTACAACCTAGCGGGCCTCACAGATACGCAGTATTTT.